The next 12 T cell receptor beta chains were all read from a single sample in a study of blood T cell repertoires in COVID-19 (TCRdb year 2020). Library preparation employed the immunoSEQ multiplex PCR assay. TCRdb took this table from immuneACCESS and kept in-frame rearrangements with V and J called. Such tables lack part of the clones; where checked against another copy, unresolved V genes explain under half of the gap, and the rest is unexplained. The sample table contains around 25,000 clones; only one count was recorded for 80% to 90% of them. The ten largest clonotypes hold more than 7.5% of the sample. Sample: peripheral blood. All receptors derive from a man in his 70s with acute or convalescent COVID-19.

V gene TRBV19 combines with J gene TRBJ2-1; possible D gene TRBD1, 5 bases. CDR1 LNHDA and CDR2 SQIVND come from the germline V gene (reference sequence). Trimming stripped 7 bases from V and 0 bases from J, with 10 bases between. The CDR3 totals 14 residues. CDR3 region: CASMGQSSYNEQFF. The DNA for the CDR3 is TGTGCCAGTATGGGGCAGAGCTCCTACAATGAGCAGTTCTTC.

The J gene is TRBJ1-2, the V gene TRBV2; possibly TRBD1 for D (6 bases). Germline CDR1 and CDR2: SNHLY and FYNNEI. V gave up 5 bases and J gave up 2 bases, with 12 bases separating them. The CDR3 contains 14 residues. The CDR3 region has the DNA TGTGCCAGCAGTTACAAACAGGGAAACTATGGCTACACCTTC. This encodes CASSYKQGNYGYTF.

The rearrangement links TRBV6-4 to TRBJ1-2; no definite D call. The CDR3 runs 15 residues. The germline V and J ends were trimmed by 5 bases and 2 bases, with 15 bases remaining between them. CDR1 MRHNA and CDR2 SNTAGT come from the germline V gene. CDR3 protein: CASSPGVTENYGYTF. CDR3 coding DNA: TGTGCCAGCAGTCCTGGCGTGACGGAGAACTATGGCTACACCTTC.

The chain has TRBV28 and TRBJ1-2; TRBD1 is a possible D gene (6 bases). Germline CDR1 and CDR2: MDHEN and SYDVKM. With 6 bases removed from V and 6 bases from J, the gap between germline ends came to 14 bases. This CDR3 is built from 13 residues. In DNA form, the CDR3 reads TGTGCCAGCAGCAAGGTAACAGGGAATGGCTACACCTTC. It encodes CASSKVTGNGYTF.

J is TRBJ1-1 and V is TRBV29-1; a possible D gene is TRBD1 (6 bases). CDR3 size: 13 residues. V dropped 4 bases and J dropped 4 bases, with 13 bases sitting between them. Germline values: CDR1 SQVTM, CDR2 ANQGSEA. The CDR3 region has the DNA TGCAGCGTTGCCAGGACAGCCACCACTGAAGCTTTCTTT. Translated: CSVARTATTEAFF.

Relative to its sample, this clone is medium-sized. The rearrangement links TRBV15 to TRBJ2-7, with a tentative D call TRBD2 (5 bases). V dropped 5 bases and J dropped 2 bases, with 10 bases sitting between them. The germline gives CDR1 LNHNV, CDR2 YYDKDF (reference sequence). The CDR3 has 13 residues. The CDR3: CATSSTTPYEQYF. Written as DNA, the CDR3 is TGTGCCACCAGCTCGACTACACCCTACGAGCAGTACTTC.

The gene calls are TRBV20-1 and TRBJ2-5, with 7 bases that match TRBD2. The junction had 1 base not matched to a gene; V was cut back by 5 bases and J by 4 bases. This CDR3 has 11 residues. The V gene's germline CDR1 is DFQATT and CDR2 SNEGSKA (reference sequence). In DNA form, the CDR3 reads TGCAGTGCTTCGGGGGGAGAGACCCAGTACTTC. This encodes CSASGGETQYF.

This clone is a singleton in its sample. The chain links TRBV6-5 to TRBJ1-3; TRBD1 might be the D (5 bases). The CDR3 contains 14 residues. Germline assignment: CDR1 MNHEY and CDR2 SVGAGI. Trimming left V 6 bases short and J 0 bases short, with 9 bases between. The CDR3 DNA reads TGTGCCAGCAGGGGGGAGGTCTCTGGAAACACCATATATTTT. Translating it yields CASRGEVSGNTIYF.

This clone appeared a few times. The gene calls are TRBV3-1 (or the pseudogene TRBV3-2) and TRBJ1-3; unclear D gene. Germline V gives CDR1 LGHDT, CDR2 YNNKEL (reference sequence). The V and J ends lost 0 bases and 3 bases respectively, with 9 bases between them. This CDR3 spans 15 amino acids. The DNA for the CDR3 is TGTGCCAGCAGCCAAGAGATCACGGGTGGAAACACCATATATTTT. Amino acids: CASSQEITGGNTIYF.

This chain connects TRBV11-2 to TRBJ2-3; 10 positions agree with TRBD2. The CDR3 contains 17 residues. V shed 3 bases, J shed 1 base, and the junction held 7 bases outside the gene matches. Germline V lookup: CDR1 SGHAT, CDR2 FQNNGV. Here the CDR3 DNA reads TGTGCCAGCAGCTTTTCAGGCGGGACTAGCGGCACAGATACGCAGTATTTT. Translating gives CASSFSGGTSGTDTQYF.

J is TRBJ1-2 and V is TRBV5-1, with 8 positions matching TRBD1. With V trimmed by 0 bases and J by 7 bases, 5 bases remained unmatched. Germline-derived CDR1 and CDR2 are SGHRS and YFSETQ. This CDR3 has 14 amino acids. The CDR3 sequence is CASSLAGTGGGYTF. CDR3 nucleotides: TGCGCCAGCAGCTTGGCCGGGACAGGTGGTGGCTACACCTTC.

The chain uses TRBV30 and TRBJ1-6; possible D gene TRBD1, 5 bases. The CDR3 loop spans 16 amino acids. CDR1 and CDR2 from the germline V gene are GTSNPN and SVGIG (reference sequence). V lost 3 bases, J lost 10 bases, and 22 bases lay in between. CDR3 sequence (DNA): TGTGCCTGGAGCAGTCTGGCGTGGGGCGGAGGGTCACCCCTCCACTTT. Translation: CAWSSLAWGGGSPLHF.